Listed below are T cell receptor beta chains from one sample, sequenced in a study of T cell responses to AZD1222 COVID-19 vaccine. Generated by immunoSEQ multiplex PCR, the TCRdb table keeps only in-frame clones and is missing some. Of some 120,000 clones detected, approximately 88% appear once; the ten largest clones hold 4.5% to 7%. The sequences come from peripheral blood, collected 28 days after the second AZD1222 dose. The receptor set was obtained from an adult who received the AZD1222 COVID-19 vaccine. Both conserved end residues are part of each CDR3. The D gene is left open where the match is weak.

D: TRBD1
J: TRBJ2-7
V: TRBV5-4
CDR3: CASRLPGQGVNEQYF
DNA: TGTGCCAGCAGATTACCGGGACAGGGGGTGAACGAGCAGTACTTC

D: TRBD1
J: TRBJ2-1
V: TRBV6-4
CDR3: CASSQDRENNEQFF
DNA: TGTGCCAGCAGTCAGGACAGGGAAAACAATGAGCAGTTCTTC

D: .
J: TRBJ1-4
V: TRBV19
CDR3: CASSPRGGEKLFF
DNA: TGTGCCAGTAGTCCAAGAGGGGGAGAAAAACTGTTTTTT

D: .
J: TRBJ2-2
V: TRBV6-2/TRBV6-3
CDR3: CASSYRRTNTGELFF
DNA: TGTGCCAGCAGTTACCGGCGGACGAACACCGGGGAGCTGTTTTTT

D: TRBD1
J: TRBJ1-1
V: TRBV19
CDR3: CASRGQGLNTEAFF
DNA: TGTGCCAGTAGAGGACAGGGACTGAACACTGAAGCTTTCTTT

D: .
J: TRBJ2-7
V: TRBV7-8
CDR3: CASSSGNEQYF
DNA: TGTGCCAGCAGCTCAGGGAACGAGCAGTACTTC

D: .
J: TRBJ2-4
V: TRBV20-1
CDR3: CSASSRNIQYF
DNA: TGCAGTGCTAGCTCCAGAAACATTCAGTACTTC

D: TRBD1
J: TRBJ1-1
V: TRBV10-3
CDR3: CAISLTGTGGVTEAFF
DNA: TGTGCCATCAGCCTCACTGGGACAGGCGGCGTCACTGAAGCTTTCTTT

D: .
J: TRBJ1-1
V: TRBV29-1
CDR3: CSVEKVLNTEAFF
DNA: TGCAGCGTTGAAAAGGTGCTGAACACTGAAGCTTTCTTT

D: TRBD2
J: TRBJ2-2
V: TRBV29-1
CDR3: CSVVLGGWNTGELFF
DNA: TGCAGCGTTGTCTTGGGGGGGTGGAACACCGGGGAGCTGTTTTTT

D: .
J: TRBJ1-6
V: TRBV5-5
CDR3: CASSLLNSPLHF
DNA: TGTGCCAGCAGCTTGTTAAATTCACCCCTCCACTTT

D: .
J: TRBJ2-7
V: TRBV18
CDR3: CASSPSGTHLGEQYF
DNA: TGTGCCAGCTCACCGTCCGGGACACACCTAGGCGAGCAGTACTTC

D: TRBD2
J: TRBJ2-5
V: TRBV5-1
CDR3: CASEAGGPGETQYF
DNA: TGCGCCAGCGAGGCGGGAGGGCCGGGAGAGACCCAGTACTTC

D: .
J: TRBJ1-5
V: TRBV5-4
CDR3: CASSAVPGGNQPQHF
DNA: TGTGCCAGCAGCGCCGTTCCTGGGGGCAATCAGCCCCAGCATTTT

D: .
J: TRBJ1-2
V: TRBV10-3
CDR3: CAISESVATHNYGYTF
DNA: TGTGCCATCAGTGAGTCGGTGGCAACGCACAACTATGGCTACACCTTC

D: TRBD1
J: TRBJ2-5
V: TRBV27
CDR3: CASSSRGQGEHEAQYF
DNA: TGTGCCAGCAGCTCCAGGGGACAGGGGGAACATGAGGCCCAGTACTTC